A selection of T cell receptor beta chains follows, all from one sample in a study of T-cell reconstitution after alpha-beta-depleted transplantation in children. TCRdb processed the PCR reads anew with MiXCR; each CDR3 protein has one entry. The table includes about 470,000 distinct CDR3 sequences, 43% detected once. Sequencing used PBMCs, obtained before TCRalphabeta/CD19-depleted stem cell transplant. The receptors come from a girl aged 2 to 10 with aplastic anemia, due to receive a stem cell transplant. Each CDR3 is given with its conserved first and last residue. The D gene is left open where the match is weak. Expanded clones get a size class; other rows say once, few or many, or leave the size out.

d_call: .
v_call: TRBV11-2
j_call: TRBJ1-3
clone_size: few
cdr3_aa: CASSPTLSTIYF
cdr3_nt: TGTGCCAGCAGCCCGACTCTATCCACCATATATTTT

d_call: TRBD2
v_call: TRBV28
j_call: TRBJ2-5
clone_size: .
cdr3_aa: CASSFSSSGKETQYF
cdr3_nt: TGTGCCAGCAGTTTCTCATCTAGCGGGAAAGAGACCCAGTACTTC

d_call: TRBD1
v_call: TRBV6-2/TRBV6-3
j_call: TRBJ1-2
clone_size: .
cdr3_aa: CAVTGGSYGYTF
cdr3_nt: TGTGCCGTAACAGGGGGCAGCTATGGCTACACCTTC

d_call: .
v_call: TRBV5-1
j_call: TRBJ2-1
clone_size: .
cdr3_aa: CASSSPSNQNEQFF
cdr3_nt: TGCGCCAGCAGCTCTCCCTCAAACCAAAATGAGCAGTTCTTC

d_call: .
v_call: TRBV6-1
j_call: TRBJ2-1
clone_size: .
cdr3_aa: CASRRGGPNEQFF
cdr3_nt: TGTGCCAGCAGGAGGGGAGGACCCAATGAGCAGTTCTTC

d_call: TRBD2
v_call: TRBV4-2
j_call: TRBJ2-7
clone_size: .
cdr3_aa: CASSRSGRVYEQYF
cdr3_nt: TGTGCCAGCAGCAGGAGCGGGAGGGTCTACGAGCAGTACTTC

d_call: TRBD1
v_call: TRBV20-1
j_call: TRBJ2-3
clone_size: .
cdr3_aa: CSARSGTGVRDTQYF
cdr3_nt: TGCAGTGCCCGCTCAGGGACAGGGGTTCGGGATACGCAGTATTTT

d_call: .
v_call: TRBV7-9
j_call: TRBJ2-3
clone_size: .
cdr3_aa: CASSPTWGATDTQYF
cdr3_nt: TGTGCCAGCAGCCCCACTTGGGGAGCAACAGATACGCAGTATTTT

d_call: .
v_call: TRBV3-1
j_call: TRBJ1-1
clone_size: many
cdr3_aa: CASSQLSGFTEAFF
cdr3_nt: TGTGCCAGCAGCCAATTGTCAGGGTTCACTGAAGCTTTCTTT

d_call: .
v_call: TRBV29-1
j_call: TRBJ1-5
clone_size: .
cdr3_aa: CSAGGVFGQPQHF
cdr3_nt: TGCAGCGCGGGAGGGGTCTTCGGTCAGCCCCAGCATTTT

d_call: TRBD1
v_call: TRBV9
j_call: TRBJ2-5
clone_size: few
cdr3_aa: CASSVGTGSKETQYF
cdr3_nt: TGTGCCAGCAGCGTGGGGACAGGATCCAAAGAGACCCAGTACTTC

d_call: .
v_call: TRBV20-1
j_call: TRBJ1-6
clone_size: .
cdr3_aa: CSARGPGEYNSPLHF
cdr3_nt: TGCAGTGCTAGGGGGCCAGGCGAATATAATTCACCCCTCCACTTT

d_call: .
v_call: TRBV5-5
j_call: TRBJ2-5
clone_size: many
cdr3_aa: CASSRVGPQETQYF
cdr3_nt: TGTGCCAGCAGCCGTGTCGGGCCGCAAGAGACCCAGTACTTC

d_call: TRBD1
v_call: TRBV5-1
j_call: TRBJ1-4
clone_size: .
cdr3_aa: CASSFNDRGGNEKLFF
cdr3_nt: TGCGCCAGCAGCTTCAATGACAGGGGGGGAAATGAAAAACTGTTTTTT

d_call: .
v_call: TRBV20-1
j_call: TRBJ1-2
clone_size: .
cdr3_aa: CSAHFQGIRAKESYGYTF
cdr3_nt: TGCAGTGCTCACTTCCAGGGAATAAGGGCTAAGGAGAGTTATGGCTACACCTTC

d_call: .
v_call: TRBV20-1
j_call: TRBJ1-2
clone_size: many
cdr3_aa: CSAPSLQGIDGYTF
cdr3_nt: TGCAGTGCCCCGTCACTACAGGGAATTGATGGCTACACCTTC

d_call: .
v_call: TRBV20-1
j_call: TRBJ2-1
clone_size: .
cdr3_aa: CSAIDRSIDNEQFF
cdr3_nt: TGCAGTGCTATAGACAGGTCTATTGACAATGAGCAGTTCTTC

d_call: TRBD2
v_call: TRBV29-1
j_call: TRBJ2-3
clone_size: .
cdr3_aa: CSVGNVLAGADTQYF
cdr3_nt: TGCAGCGTTGGGAACGTACTAGCGGGAGCAGATACGCAGTATTTT

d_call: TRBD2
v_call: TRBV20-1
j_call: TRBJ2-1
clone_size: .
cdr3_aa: CSALPLSGGDNEQFF
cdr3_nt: TGCAGTGCTCTTCCCTTATCGGGGGGAGACAATGAGCAGTTCTTC

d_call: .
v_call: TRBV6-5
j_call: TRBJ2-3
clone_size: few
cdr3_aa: CASSSEGRLYTQYF
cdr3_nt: TGTGCCAGCAGTTCGGAGGGTAGGCTGTATACGCAGTATTTT

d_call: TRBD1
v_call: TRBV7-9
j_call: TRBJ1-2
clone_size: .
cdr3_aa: CASSIIQGAYGYTF
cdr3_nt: TGTGCCAGCAGCATCATACAGGGGGCCTATGGCTACACCTTC

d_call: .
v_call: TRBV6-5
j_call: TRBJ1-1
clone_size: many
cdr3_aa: CASSYGMNTEAFF
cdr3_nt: TGTGCCAGCTCATACGGTATGAACACTGAAGCTTTCTTT